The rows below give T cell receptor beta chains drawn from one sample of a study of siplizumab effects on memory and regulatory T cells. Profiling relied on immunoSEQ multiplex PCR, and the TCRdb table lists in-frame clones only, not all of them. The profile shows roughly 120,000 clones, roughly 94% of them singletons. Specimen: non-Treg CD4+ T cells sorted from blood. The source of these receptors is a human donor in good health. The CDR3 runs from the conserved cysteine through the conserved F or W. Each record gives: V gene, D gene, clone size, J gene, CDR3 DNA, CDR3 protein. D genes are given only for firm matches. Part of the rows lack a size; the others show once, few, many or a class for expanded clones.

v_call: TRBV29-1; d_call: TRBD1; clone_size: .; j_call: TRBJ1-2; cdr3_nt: TGCAGCGCGGGGACAGGGGGCCATGGCTACACCTTC; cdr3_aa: CSAGTGGHGYTF
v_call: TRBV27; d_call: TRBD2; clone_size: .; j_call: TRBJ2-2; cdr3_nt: TGTGCCAGCAGAACTAGCGGGAGGGCGGGTACCGGGGAGCTGTTTTTT; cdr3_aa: CASRTSGRAGTGELFF
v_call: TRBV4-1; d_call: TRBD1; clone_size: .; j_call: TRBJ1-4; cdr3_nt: TGCGCCAGCAGCCAATACAGGGGTGAAAAACTGTTTTTT; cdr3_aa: CASSQYRGEKLFF
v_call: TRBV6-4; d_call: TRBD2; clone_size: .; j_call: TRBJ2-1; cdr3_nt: TGTGCCAGCAGTGAAAGATTGACTAGCGGGGGTACTTACAATGAGCAGTTCTTC; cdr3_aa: CASSERLTSGGTYNEQFF
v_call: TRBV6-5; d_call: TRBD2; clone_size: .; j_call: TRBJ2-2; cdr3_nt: TGTGCCAGCAGACCCGGGAGGGTACAAACCGGGGAGCTGTTTTTT; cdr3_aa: CASRPGRVQTGELFF
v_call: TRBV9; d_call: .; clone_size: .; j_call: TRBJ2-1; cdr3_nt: TGTGCCAGCAGTCCCATAGCGGCTGACTACAATGAGCAGTTCTTC; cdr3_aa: CASSPIAADYNEQFF
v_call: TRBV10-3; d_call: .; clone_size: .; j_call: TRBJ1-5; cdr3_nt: TGTGCCATCAGTGAGTCCGGGCGGACCCCTAGCAATCAGCCCCAGCATTTT; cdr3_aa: CAISESGRTPSNQPQHF
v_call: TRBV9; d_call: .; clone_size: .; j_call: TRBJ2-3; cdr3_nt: TGTGCCAGCAGCCCTCCCCCGGAGGGGAGCACAGATACGCAGTATTTT; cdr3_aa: CASSPPPEGSTDTQYF
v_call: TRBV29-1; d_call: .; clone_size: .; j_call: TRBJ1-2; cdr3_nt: TGCAGCGTTGAACTGACCGTTAGTTCGGGTGGCTACACCTTC; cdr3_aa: CSVELTVSSGGYTF
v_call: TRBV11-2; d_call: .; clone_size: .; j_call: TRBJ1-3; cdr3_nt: TGTGCCAGCAGCCACCGGACGGGTAGCTCTGGAAACACCATATATTTT; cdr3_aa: CASSHRTGSSGNTIYF
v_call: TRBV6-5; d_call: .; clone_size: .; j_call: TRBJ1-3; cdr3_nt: TGTGCCAGCACCCTCGGCGGGCTCTCTGGAAACACCATATATTTT; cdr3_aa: CASTLGGLSGNTIYF
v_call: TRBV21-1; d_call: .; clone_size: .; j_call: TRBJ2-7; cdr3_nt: TGTGCCAGCAGCAAACCACAGCCAATCTACGAGCAGTACTTC; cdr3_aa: CASSKPQPIYEQYF
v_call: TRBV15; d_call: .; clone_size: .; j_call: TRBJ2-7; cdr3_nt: TGTGCCACCAGCAGAGATGCTGGGAGATTCTACGAGCAGTACTTC; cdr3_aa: CATSRDAGRFYEQYF
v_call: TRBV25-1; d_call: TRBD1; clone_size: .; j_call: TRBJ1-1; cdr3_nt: TGTGCCAGCAGTGAATATAGGACAGGGGGCACTGAAGCTTTCTTT; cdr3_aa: CASSEYRTGGTEAFF
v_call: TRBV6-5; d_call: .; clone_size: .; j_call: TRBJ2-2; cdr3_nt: TGTGCCAGCAGTTACTCCCGGGGTCCCGGGGAGCTGTTTTTT; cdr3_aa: CASSYSRGPGELFF
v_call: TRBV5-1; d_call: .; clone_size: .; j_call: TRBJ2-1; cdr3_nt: TGCGCCAGCAGCTTGGCCGGGAAGGATGAGCAGTTCTTC; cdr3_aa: CASSLAGKDEQFF
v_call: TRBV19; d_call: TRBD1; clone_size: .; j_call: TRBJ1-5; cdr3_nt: TGTGCCAGCACCCTACAGGGGTGGTATAGCAATCAGCCCCAGCATTTT; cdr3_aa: CASTLQGWYSNQPQHF
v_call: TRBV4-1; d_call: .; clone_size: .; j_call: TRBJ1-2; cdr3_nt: TGCGCCAGCAGCCCAAGATGGGAAGGGAACTATGGCTACACCTTC; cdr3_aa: CASSPRWEGNYGYTF
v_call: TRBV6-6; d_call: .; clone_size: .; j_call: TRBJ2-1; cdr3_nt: TGTGCCAGCAGTTACTCGACCGGGGCTGAGCAGTTCTTC; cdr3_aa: CASSYSTGAEQFF
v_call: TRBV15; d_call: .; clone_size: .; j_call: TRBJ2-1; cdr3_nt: TGTGCCACCAGCAGCCGGACCGAGCAGTTCTTC; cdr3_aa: CATSSRTEQFF
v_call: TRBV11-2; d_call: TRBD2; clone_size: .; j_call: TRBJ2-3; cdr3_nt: TGTGCCAGCAGCCCCCGACTAGCGGGAGGGAGGTGGACAGATACGCAGTATTTT; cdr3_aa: CASSPRLAGGRWTDTQYF
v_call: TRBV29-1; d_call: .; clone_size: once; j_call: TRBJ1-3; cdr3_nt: TGCAGCGTTGTTAGTTTTCGGGGGCTCAAAAACACCATATATTTT; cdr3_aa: CSVVSFRGLKNTIYF
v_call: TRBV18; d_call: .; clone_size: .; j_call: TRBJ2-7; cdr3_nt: TGTGCCAGCTCACCAAGACTTGAGACTTACGAGCAGTACTTC; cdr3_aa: CASSPRLETYEQYF
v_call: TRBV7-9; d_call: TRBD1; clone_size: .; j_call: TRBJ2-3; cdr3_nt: TGTGCCAGCACCCCTGGGACAGCCTATATCACAGATACGCAGTATTTT; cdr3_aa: CASTPGTAYITDTQYF
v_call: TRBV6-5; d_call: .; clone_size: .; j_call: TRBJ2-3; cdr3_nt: TGTGCCAGCAGGGGAGAGGGCAGGGATACGCAGTATTTT; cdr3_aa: CASRGEGRDTQYF
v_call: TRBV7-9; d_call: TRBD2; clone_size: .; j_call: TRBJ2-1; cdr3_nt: TGTGCCAGCAGACCGACTAGCGGAAGCCAGCAGTTCTTC; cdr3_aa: CASRPTSGSQQFF
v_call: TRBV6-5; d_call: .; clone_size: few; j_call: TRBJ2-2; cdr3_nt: TGTGCCAGCAAGTGGACAGAGACCGTACCCGGGGAGCTGTTTTTT; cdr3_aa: CASKWTETVPGELFF
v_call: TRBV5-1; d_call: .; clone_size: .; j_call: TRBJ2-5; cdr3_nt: TGCGCCAGCAGCTTATCCGGGACTCCACAAGAGACCCAGTACTTC; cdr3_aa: CASSLSGTPQETQYF
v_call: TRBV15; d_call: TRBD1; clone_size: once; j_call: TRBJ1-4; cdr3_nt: TGTGCCACCAGCAGAGGTGGACAGGGGGAAGAAAAACTGTTTTTT; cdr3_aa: CATSRGGQGEEKLFF
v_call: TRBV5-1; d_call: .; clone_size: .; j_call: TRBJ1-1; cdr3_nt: TGCGCCAGCAGCTGGGAAGGGGAAAGGGGCACTGAAGCTTTCTTT; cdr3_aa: CASSWEGERGTEAFF
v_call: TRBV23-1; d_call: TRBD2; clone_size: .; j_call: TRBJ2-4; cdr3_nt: TGCGCCAGCAGTCATTTCCTACTAGCGGGAGGGCCTTTAGCCAAAAACATTCAGTACTTC; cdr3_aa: CASSHFLLAGGPLAKNIQYF
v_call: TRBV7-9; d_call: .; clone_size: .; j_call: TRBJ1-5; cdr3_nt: TGTGCCAGCAGCTATGTAGGAGATCAGCCCCAGCATTTT; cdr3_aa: CASSYVGDQPQHF
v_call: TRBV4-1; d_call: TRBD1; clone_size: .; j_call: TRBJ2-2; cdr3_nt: TGCGCCAGCAGCCAAGATGGTCCGAGACAGGGGACCGGGGAGCTGTTTTTT; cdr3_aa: CASSQDGPRQGTGELFF
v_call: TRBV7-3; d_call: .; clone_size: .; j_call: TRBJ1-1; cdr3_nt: TGTGCCAGCAGCCAGGGAGGGATCGGGTGGAACACTGAAGCTTTCTTT; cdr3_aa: CASSQGGIGWNTEAFF
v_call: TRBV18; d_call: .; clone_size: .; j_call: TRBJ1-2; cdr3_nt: TGTGCCAGCTCTCCGCAGGGCCGCGCCGACTATGGCTACACCTTC; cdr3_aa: CASSPQGRADYGYTF
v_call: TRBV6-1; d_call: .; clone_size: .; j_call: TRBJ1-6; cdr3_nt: TGTGCCAGCAGTGAAGTGCCGGGAAATTCACCCCTCCACTTT; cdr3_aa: CASSEVPGNSPLHF
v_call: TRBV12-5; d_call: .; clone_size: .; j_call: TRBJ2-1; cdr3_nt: TGTGCTAGTGGTTTGGTCTCCTTATACGAATCCAATGAGCAGTTCTTC; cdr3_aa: CASGLVSLYESNEQFF
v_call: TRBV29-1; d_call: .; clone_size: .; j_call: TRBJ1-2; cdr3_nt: TGCAGCGCCGTAGAGAACTATGGCTACACCTTC; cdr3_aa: CSAVENYGYTF
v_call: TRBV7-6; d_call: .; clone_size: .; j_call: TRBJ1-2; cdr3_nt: TGTGCCAGCAGCTTAGTGGCAGGGACCTATGGCTACACCTTC; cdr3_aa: CASSLVAGTYGYTF
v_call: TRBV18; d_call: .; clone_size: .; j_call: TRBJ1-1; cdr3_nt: TGTGCCAGCTCGCCTCTTGCTTATCGGAACACTGAAGCTTTCTTT; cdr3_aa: CASSPLAYRNTEAFF
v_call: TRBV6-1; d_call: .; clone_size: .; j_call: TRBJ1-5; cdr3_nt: TGTGCCAGCATTCCCGACAAAAATCAGCCCCAGCATTTT; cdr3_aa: CASIPDKNQPQHF
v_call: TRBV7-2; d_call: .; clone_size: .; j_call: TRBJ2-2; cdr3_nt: TGTGCCAGCAGCTTGTTCGGGGGCAACACCGGGGAGCTGTTTTTT; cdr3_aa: CASSLFGGNTGELFF
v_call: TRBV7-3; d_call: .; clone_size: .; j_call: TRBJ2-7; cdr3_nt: TGTGCCAGCAGGAACGACTGGGGACACGAGCAGTACTTC; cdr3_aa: CASRNDWGHEQYF
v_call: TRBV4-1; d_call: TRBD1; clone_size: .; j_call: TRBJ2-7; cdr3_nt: TGCGCCAGCAGTACGGCTACGACAGGGATCGCCTACGAGCAGTACTTC; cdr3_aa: CASSTATTGIAYEQYF